These T cell receptor beta chains were read from a single sample in a study of blood T cell repertoires in COVID-19. Data came from immunoSEQ multiplex PCR; TCRdb stores just in-frame clones and leaves some out. The sample has approximately 190,000 clones; about 88% are singletons. Sequencing was done on a sample of PBMCs or T cells enriched from blood (not recorded which). The receptors stem from a woman between 35 and 50 years old in a cohort exposed to, infected with or recovered from COVID-19 (not recorded which). The CDR3 runs from the conserved cysteine through the conserved F or W. D genes are given only for firm matches. The listing skips clone size in some rows; elsewhere it reads once, few, many or a size class.

d_gene,v_gene,j_gene,len,abundance,CDR3aa
TRBD1,TRBV4-1,TRBJ1-2,17,.,CASSQDGLGQGAAGYTF
TRBD1,TRBV27,TRBJ1-6,15,.,CASSYRGSNNSPLHF
.,TRBV28,TRBJ1-2,15,.,CASSSLGGTFSGYTF
TRBD2,TRBV7-9,TRBJ2-7,14,.,CASSLSGRAYEQYF
.,TRBV28,TRBJ1-5,15,.,CASRFLERVNQPQHF
.,TRBV27,TRBJ2-2,14,.,CASSSHRVAGELFF
TRBD2,TRBV7-8,TRBJ2-5,15,.,CASSSRAGGLETQYF
TRBD2,TRBV5-1,TRBJ2-3,20,.,CASSPRTSGGRGGSTDTQYF
.,TRBV2,TRBJ2-1,14,.,CASDSLTSYNEQFF
TRBD2,TRBV7-2,TRBJ2-5,17,.,CASSFSRTSGRIETQYF
.,TRBV6-1,TRBJ1-2,13,.,CASSELADYGYTF
.,TRBV18,TRBJ1-2,13,.,CASRGQGDYGYTF
TRBD1,TRBV27,TRBJ1-5,16,.,CASSLSPSGQNQPQHF
TRBD1,TRBV6-5,TRBJ2-3,15,once,CASSYNYRGADTQYF
TRBD1,TRBV5-1,TRBJ1-2,14,.,CASSLGQWTYGYTF
.,TRBV5-1,TRBJ1-3,13,.,CASSRVSGNTIYF
TRBD1,TRBV6-1,TRBJ1-5,17,.,CASSVRRDRGSNQPQHF
.,TRBV5-1,TRBJ2-5,15,.,CASSLDPGGEETQYF
.,TRBV4-1,TRBJ1-2,15,.,CASSQDLMGGYGYTF
TRBD1,TRBV6-5,TRBJ1-2,12,.,CASVGGADGYTF
.,TRBV11-2,TRBJ1-2,12,.,CASSASNYGYTF
.,TRBV19,TRBJ1-5,14,few,CASSPTGGNQPQHF
.,TRBV9,TRBJ1-2,13,.,CASSARTGYGYTF
.,TRBV5-1,TRBJ2-1,15,.,CASSHRTGGDNEQFF
TRBD1,TRBV3-1/TRBV3-2,TRBJ1-1,18,.,CASSQEVDRGLVNTEAFF
.,TRBV28,TRBJ1-3,11,.,CGARYGNTIYF
.,TRBV15,TRBJ1-1,15,.,CATSRDPGRTTEAFF
TRBD1,TRBV5-4,TRBJ2-7,15,.,CASSPGGQGTNEQYF
TRBD1,TRBV7-6,TRBJ2-7,15,.,CASSSSTGGAYEQYF
.,TRBV11-2,TRBJ2-6,15,.,CASSLDLTRANVLTF
.,TRBV19,TRBJ1-1,13,.,CASSPRLNTEAFF
TRBD1,TRBV6-5,TRBJ1-2,15,.,CASSRGDRGSPGYTF
TRBD1,TRBV7-2,TRBJ1-1,16,.,CASSLALDRRNTEAFF
.,TRBV12-3/TRBV12-4,TRBJ1-5,13,once,CASTTGRAQPQHF
.,TRBV7-9,TRBJ2-7,16,.,CASSLGTPQGSSEQYF
.,TRBV14,TRBJ2-7,15,.,CASSQDPTGTYEQYF
TRBD2,TRBV11-2,TRBJ2-7,12,few,CASTGGLHEQYF
TRBD2,TRBV6-2/TRBV6-3,TRBJ2-1,13,.,CASSYRDYNKQFF